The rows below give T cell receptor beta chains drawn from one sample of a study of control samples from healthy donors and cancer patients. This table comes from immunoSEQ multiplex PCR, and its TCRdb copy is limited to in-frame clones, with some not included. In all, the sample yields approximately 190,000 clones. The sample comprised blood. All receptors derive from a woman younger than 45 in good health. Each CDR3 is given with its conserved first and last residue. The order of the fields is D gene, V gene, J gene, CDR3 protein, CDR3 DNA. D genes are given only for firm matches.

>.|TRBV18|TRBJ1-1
CASSPRGGANTEAFF
TGTGCCAGCTCACCACGCGGGGGGGCCAACACTGAAGCTTTCTTT
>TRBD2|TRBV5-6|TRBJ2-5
CASRRTSGSQETQYF
TGTGCCAGCAGGCGGACTAGCGGATCCCAAGAGACCCAGTACTTC
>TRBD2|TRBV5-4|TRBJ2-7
CASSSSPGLESLYF
TGTGCCAGCAGCTCGTCCCCGGGACTAGAAAGTCTGTACTTC
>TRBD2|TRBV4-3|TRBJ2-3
CASSQLTSGLGDTQYF
TGCGCCAGCAGCCAACTGACTAGCGGTCTTGGGGATACGCAGTATTTT
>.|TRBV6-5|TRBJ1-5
CASSYRRGGNQPQHF
TGTGCCAGCAGTTATCGGCGGGGCGGCAATCAGCCCCAGCATTTT
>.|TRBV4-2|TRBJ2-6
CASSQEWTGANVLTF
TGTGCCAGCAGCCAAGAATGGACAGGGGCCAACGTCCTGACTTTC
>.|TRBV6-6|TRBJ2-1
CASSKEPVQYEQFF
TGTGCCAGCAGCAAAGAACCGGTGCAATATGAGCAGTTCTTC
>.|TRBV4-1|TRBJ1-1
CASSRTATTALTEAFF
TGCGCCAGCAGCCGGACGGCGACCACGGCTTTAACTGAAGCTTTCTTT
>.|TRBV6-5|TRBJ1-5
CATHQGYSNQPQHF
TGTGCCACTCATCAGGGTTATAGCAATCAGCCCCAGCATTTT
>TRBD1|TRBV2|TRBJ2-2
CASRGDRGRVLLGGELFF
TGTGCCAGCAGGGGGGACAGGGGGCGAGTGTTGCTTGGCGGGGAGCTGTTTTTT
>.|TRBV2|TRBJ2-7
CASSRGFWDEQYF
TGTGCCAGCAGCCGGGGGTTTTGGGACGAGCAGTACTTC
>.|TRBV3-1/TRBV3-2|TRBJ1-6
CASSERGGRGSPLHF
TGTGCCAGCAGTGAAAGGGGGGGGCGAGGTTCACCCCTCCACTTT
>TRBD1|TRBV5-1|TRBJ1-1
CASSSGQDLTEAFF
TGCGCCAGCAGCTCGGGACAGGACTTAACTGAAGCTTTCTTT
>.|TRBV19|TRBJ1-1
CASSTVQIHTEAFF
TGTGCCAGTAGTACCGTACAGATACACACTGAAGCTTTCTTT